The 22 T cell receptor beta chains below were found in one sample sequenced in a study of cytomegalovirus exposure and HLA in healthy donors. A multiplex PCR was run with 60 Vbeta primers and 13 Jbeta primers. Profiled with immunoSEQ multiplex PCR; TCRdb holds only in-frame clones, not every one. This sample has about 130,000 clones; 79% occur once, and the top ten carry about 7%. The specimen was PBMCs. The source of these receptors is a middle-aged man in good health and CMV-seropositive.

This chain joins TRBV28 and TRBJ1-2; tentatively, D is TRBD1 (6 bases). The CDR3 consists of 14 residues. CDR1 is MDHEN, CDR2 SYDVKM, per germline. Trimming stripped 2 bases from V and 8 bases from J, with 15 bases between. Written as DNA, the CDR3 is TGTGCCAGCAGTTTACCGGGGGGCTCGGACGGCTACACCTTC. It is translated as CASSLPGGSDGYTF.

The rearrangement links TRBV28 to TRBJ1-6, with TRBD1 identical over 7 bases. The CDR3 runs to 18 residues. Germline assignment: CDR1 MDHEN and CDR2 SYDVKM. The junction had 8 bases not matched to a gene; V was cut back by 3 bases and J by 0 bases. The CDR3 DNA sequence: TGTGCCAGCAGTTTTCCTGGACAGGAGAGCTCCTATAATTCACCCCTCCACTTT. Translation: CASSFPGQESSYNSPLHF.

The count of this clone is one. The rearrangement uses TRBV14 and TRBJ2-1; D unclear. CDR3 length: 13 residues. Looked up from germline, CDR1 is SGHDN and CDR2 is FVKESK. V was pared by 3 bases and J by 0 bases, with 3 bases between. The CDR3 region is CASSQSSYNEQFF. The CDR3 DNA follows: TGTGCCAGCAGCCAGAGCTCCTACAATGAGCAGTTCTTC.

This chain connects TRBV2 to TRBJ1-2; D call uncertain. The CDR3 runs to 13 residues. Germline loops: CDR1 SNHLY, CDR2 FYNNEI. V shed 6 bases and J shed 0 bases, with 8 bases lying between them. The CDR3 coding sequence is TGTGCCAGCAGCTACTTTCCTAACTATGGCTACACCTTC. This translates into CASSYFPNYGYTF. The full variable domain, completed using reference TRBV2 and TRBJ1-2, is EPEVTQTPSHQVTQMGQEVILRCVPISNHLYFYWYRQILGQKVEFLVSFYNNEISEKSEIFDDQFSVERPDGSNFTLKIRSTKLEDSAMYFCASSYFPNYGYTFGSGTRLTVV.

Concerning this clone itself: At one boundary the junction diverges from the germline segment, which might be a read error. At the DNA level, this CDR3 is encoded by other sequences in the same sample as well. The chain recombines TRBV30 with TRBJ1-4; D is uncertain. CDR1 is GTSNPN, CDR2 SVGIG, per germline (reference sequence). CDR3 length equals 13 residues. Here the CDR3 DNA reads TGTGCCGGGAGCACAACAACTAATGAAAAACTGTTTTTT. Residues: CAGSTTTNEKLFF.

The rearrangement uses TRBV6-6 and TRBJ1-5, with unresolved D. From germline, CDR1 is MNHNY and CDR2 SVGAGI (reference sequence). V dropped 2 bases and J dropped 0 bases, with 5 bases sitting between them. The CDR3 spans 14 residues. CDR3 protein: CASSYEISNQPQHF. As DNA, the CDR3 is TGTGCCAGCAGTTACGAGATTAGCAATCAGCCCCAGCATTTT.

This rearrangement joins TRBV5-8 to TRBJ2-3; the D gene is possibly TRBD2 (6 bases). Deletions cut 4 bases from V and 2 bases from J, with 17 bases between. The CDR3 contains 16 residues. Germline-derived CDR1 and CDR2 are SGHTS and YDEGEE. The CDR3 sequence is CASSPQWGDHTDTQYF. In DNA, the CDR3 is TGTGCCAGCAGCCCCCAGTGGGGGGACCACACAGATACGCAGTATTTT.

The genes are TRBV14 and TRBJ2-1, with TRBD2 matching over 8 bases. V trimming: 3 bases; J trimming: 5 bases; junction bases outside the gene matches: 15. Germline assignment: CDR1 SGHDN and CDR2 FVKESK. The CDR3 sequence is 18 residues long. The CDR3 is CASSHFGGGSVADNEQFF. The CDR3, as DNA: TGTGCCAGCAGCCATTTTGGCGGGGGGAGCGTAGCTGACAATGAGCAGTTCTTC.

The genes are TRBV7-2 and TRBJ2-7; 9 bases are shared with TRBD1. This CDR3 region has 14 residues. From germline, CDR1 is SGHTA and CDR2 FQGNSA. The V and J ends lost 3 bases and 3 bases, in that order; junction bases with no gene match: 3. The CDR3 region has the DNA TGTGCCAGCAGCTTCCGGGACAGGGACTACGAGCAGTACTTC. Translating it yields CASSFRDRDYEQYF.

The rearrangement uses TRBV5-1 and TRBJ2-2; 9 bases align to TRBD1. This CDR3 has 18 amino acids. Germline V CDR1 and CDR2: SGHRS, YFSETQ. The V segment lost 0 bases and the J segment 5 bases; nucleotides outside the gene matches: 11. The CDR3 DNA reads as TGCGCCAGCAGCTTGGTTGAACAGGGGGCCGAGGGGACCGGGGAGCTGTTTTTT. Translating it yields CASSLVEQGAEGTGELFF.

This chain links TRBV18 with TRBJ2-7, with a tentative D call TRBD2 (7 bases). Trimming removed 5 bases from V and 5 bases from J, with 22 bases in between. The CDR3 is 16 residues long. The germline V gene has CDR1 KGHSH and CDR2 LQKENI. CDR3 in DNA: TGTGCCAGCTCAACCCAACGGGGGGCAATACTTGACGAGCAGTACTTC. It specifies CASSTQRGAILDEQYF.

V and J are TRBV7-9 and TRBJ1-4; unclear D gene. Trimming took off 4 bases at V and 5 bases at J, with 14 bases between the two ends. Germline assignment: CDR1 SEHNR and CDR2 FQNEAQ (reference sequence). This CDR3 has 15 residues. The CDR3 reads CASSSRRQPNEKLFF. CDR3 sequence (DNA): TGTGCCAGCAGCTCCCGGAGGCAGCCGAATGAAAAACTGTTTTTT.

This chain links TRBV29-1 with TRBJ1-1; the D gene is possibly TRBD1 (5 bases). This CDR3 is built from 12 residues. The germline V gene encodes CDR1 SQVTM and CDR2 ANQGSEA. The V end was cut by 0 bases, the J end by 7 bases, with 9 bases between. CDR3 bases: TGCAGCGTTGAAGATCAGGGAAATGAAGCTTTCTTT. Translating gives CSVEDQGNEAFF.

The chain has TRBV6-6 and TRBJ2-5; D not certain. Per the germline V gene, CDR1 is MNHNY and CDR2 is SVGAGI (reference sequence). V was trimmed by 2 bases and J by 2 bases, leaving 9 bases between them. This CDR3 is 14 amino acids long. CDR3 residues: CASSYVQTQETQYF. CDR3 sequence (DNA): TGTGCCAGCAGTTACGTTCAGACACAAGAGACCCAGTACTTC.

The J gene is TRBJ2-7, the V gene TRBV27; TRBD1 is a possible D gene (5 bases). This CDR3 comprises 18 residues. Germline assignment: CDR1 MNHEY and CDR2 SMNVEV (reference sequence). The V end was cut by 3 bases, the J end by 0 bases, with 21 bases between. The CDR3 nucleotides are TGTGCCAGCAGTTTTAGGGGCGGAGTCGGTGCCGGCTCCTACGAGCAGTACTTC. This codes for CASSFRGGVGAGSYEQYF.

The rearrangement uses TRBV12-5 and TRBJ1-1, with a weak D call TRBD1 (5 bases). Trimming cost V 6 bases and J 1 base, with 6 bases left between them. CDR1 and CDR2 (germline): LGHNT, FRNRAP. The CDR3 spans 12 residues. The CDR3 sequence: CASGGGNTEAFF. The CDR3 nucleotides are TGTGCTAGTGGGGGGGGGAACACTGAAGCTTTCTTT. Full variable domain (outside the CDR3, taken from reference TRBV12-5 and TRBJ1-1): DARVTQTPRHKVTEMGQEVTMRCQPILGHNTVFWYRQTMMQGLELLAYFRNRAPLDDSGMPKDRFSAEMPDATLATLKIQPSEPRDSAVYFCASGGGNTEAFFGQGTRLTVV.

The CDR3 loop reads CSVAPGAGGADTQYF. CDR3 DNA: TGCAGCGTTGCCCCCGGGGCAGGGGGAGCAGATACGCAGTATTTT. The V and J genes are TRBV29-1 and TRBJ2-3; 7 nucleotides agree with TRBD1. The germline gives CDR1 SQVTM, CDR2 ANQGSEA. V dropped 4 bases and J dropped 4; count of bases not matched to a gene: 11. The CDR3 is 15 amino acids.

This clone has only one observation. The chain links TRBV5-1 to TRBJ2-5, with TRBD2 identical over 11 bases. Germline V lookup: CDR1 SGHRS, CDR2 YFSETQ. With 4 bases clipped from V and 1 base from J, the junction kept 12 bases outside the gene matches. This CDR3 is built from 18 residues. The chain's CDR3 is CASSRGTSGPLFQETQYF. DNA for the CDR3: TGCGCCAGCAGCCGGGGGACTAGCGGCCCTTTATTCCAAGAGACCCAGTACTTC.

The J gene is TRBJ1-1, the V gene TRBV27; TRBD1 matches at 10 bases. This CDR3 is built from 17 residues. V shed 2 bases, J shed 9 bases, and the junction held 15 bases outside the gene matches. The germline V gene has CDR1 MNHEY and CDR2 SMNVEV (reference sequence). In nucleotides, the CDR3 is TGTGCCAGCAGTTTAACGCCTTGGGACAGGGGAATGGACCAAGCTTTCTTT. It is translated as CASSLTPWDRGMDQAFF.

The chain's CDR3 is CASSPRGLSYGYTF. The CDR3 DNA is TGTGCCAGCAGTCCCAGGGGGCTAAGCTATGGCTACACCTTC. This chain connects TRBV2 to TRBJ1-2; the match to TRBD1 covers 8 bases. Germline assignment: CDR1 SNHLY and CDR2 FYNNEI. J lost 4 bases, V lost 5 bases, and 6 bases had no gene match. CDR3 length: 14 residues.

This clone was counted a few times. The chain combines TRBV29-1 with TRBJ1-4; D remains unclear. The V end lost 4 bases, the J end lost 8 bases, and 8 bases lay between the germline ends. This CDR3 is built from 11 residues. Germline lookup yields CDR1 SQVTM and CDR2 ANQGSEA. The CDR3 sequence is CSVVVEEKLFF. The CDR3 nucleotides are TGCAGCGTTGTTGTAGAAGAAAAACTGTTTTTT.

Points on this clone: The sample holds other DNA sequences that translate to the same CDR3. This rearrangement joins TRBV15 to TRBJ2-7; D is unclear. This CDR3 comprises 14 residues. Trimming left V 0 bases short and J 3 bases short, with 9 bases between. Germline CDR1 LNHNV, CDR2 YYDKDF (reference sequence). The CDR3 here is CATSRDRGSYEQYF. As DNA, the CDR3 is TGTGCCACCAGCAGAGATAGAGGCAGCTACGAGCAGTACTTC.